The present T cell receptor (beta chain) was sequenced within a study of regulatory T cells in long-lasting Graves disease. General study points: TRBV28 was favored in persistent disease, as were TRBJ1-2 and TRBJ2-5. Among the persistent patients, fewer than 3,500 public clonotypes were shared, more than the 850 to 1,000 shared among new patients.

In building TCR beta libraries, iRepertoire HTBI primers were used together with Arm-PCR of CDR3 regions. Per the study methods: Identified segments across samples numbered under 80 TRBV and 14 to 15 TRBJ. Using its own MiXCR run on the multiplex PCR reads, TCRdb lists one record per CDR3 protein. TCRdb assigned the V and J calls; the authors' analysis was not used. Among roughly 430,000 distinct CDR3 sequences listed, approximately 16% were seen once. Germline lookup yields CDR1 MNHNS and CDR2 SASEGT. V shed 5 bases and J shed 2 bases, with 19 bases lying between them. The length of the CDR3 is 16 residues. Time point in this sample: newly diagnosed GD, antithyroid drugs for less than 3 months. From PBMCs, RNA was extracted and then used to make the TCR library. The table lists this clonotype with many counts. Its antigen is undetermined. This sample also belongs to another study, concerning T cells in Graves' hyperthyroidism and ophthalmopathy. That work adds: Together with thyroid ultrasound, orbital computed tomography, serum thyroxine and TRAb, clinical symptoms were used for diagnoses.

The specimen comprised peripheral blood mononuclear cells (PBMCs), sampled at new diagnosis, from a patient treated with antithyroid drugs. This rearrangement joins TRBV6-1 to TRBJ2-7; D unresolved. This clonotype originated in a woman younger than 45 with Graves disease. The CDR3 DNA sequence: TGTGCCAGCAGTCACCAGTTTGGCCAAGGTCCCTACGAGCAGTACTTC. Protein product: CASSHQFGQGPYEQYF.